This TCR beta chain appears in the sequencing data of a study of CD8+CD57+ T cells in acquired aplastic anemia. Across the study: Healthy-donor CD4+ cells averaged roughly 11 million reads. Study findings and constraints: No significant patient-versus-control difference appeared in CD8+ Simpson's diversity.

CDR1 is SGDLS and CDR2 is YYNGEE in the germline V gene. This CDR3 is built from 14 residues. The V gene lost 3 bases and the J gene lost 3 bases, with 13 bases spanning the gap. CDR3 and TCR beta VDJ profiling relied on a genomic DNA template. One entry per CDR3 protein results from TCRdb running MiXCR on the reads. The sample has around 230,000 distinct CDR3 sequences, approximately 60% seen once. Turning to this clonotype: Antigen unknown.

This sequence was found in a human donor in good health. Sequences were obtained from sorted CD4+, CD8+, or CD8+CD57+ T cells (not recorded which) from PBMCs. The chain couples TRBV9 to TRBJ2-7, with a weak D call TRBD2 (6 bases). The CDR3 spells CASSAAGQSYEQYF. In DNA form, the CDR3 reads TGTGCCAGCAGCGCAGCGGGTCAGAGCTACGAGCAGTACTTC.